The present entry profiles one T cell receptor (beta chain) with its context. The CDR3 has 16 residues. V was cut by 5 bases and J by 4 bases, with 20 bases left in between. Germline CDR1 SGHTA, CDR2 FQGNSA. The data belong to a study of blood T cell repertoires in COVID-19. Study overall: Some COVID-19 samples were acute and others convalescent; all came from the United States, Italy and Spain. PBMCs, B-cell-depleted T cells, or T cells were the source of the cDNA or gDNA that made up the material.

Authors' methods: Reference gene primer amplification gave nucleated cell count estimates. This table comes from immunoSEQ multiplex PCR, and its TCRdb copy is limited to in-frame clones, with some not included. The D gene and trimming were derived from the DNA, and the V and J assignments and clone size from that table. This sample has over 150,000 clones, with approximately 84% found just once. The receptor was derived from a man younger than 35 with active or convalescent COVID-19. The specimen sequenced was peripheral blood. V and J are TRBV7-2 and TRBJ1-1; the D gene is possibly TRBD1 (6 bases). The CDR3 is CASSRPTRGGATEAFF. The CDR3 DNA reads as TGTGCCAGCAGCCGCCCGACCAGGGGAGGGGCCACTGAAGCTTTCTTT.